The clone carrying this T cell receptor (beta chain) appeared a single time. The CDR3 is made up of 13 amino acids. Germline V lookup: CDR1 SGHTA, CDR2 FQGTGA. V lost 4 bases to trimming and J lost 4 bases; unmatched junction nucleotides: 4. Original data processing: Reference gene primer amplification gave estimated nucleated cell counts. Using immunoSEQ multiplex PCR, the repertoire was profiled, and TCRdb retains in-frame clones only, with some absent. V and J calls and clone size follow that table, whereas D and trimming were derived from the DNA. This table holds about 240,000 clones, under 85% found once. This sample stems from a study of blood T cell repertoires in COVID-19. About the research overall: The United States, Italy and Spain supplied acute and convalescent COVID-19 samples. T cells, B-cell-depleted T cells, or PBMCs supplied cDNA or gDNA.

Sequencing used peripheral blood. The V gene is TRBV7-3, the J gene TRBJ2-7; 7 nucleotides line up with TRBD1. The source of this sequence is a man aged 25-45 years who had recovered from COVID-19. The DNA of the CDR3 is TGTGCCAGCAGCTCGGGACAGAGGTACGAGCAGTACGTC. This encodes CASSSGQRYEQYV.